This TCR beta chain was identified during a study of technical replicates of blood from a few donors. Assay used: immunoSEQ multiplex PCR; TCRdb lists only in-frame clones, some missing. The repertoire holds 75,000 to 85,000 clones, with 90% to 96% as singletons. Per germline, CDR1 MNHEY and CDR2 SVGAGI. V lost 11 bases and J 2 bases, leaving 14 bases between the germline ends. The CDR3 extends over 13 amino acids. This sequence originates from a human donor in good health. The rearrangement links TRBV6-5 to TRBJ2-3; D perhaps matches TRBD2 (6 bases). Sequenced input: T cells isolated from PBMCs. CDR3 residues: CAAQREATDTQYF. DNA of the CDR3: TGTGCCGCCCAGAGGGAGGCCACAGATACGCAGTATTTT.